The table lists the clone carrying this T cell receptor (beta chain) with a few counts. What it binds is not known. These data belong to a study of regulatory T cells in long-lasting Graves disease. For the study at large: Over 5 years of antithyroid drugs with positive TSH receptor antibodies was taken to mean persistent Graves' disease.

Overall study results and limits: Having only a small sample size may have limited accuracy.

For TCR beta, libraries came from iRepertoire HTBI primers and Arm-PCR of CDR3 regions. TCRdb re-called the multiplex PCR reads through MiXCR, storing one row per CDR3 protein. In the table there are fewer than 450,000 distinct CDR3 sequences, 23% of which are singletons. The CDR3 runs to 17 residues. The V and J ends lost 1 base and 0 bases respectively, with 16 bases between them. Germline loops: CDR1 SEHNR, CDR2 FQNEAQ (reference sequence). Time point denoted: persistent/refractory GD, antithyroid drugs over 5 years with positive TRAb. PBMC RNA served as the TCR library source. One endocrinology department in Xi'an, China, was where patients came from.

The sample consisted of peripheral blood mononuclear cells (PBMCs), taken when the disease was refractory, from a patient treated with antithyroid drugs. The genes are TRBV7-9 and TRBJ2-7; weak D call: TRBD2 (5 bases). The clonotype originates from a female donor with Graves disease. The chain's CDR3 is CASSLGVLETSSYEQYF. CDR3 DNA: TGTGCCAGCAGCTTAGGCGTACTAGAGACGAGCTCCTACGAGCAGTACTTC.